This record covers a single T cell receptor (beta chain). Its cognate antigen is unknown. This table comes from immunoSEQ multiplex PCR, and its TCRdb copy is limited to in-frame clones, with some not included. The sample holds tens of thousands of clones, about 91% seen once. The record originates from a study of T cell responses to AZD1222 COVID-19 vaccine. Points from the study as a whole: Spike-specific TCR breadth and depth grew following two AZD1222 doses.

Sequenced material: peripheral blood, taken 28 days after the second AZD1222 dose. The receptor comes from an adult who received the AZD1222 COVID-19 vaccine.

CDR3 protein: CASSPNRGNTGELFF. CDR3 coding DNA: TGTGCCAGCAGCCCCAACAGGGGGAACACCGGGGAGCTGTTTTTT. V is TRBV7-9 and J is TRBJ2-2; 7 bases align to TRBD1. CDR1 SEHNR and CDR2 FQNEAQ come from the germline V gene (reference sequence). The V segment lost 5 bases and the J segment 1 base; nucleotides outside the gene matches: 4. The CDR3 extends over 15 amino acids.